This TCR beta chain was identified in a study of cytomegalovirus exposure and HLA in healthy donors. Across the study: Of approximately 400 genotyped donors, about 81% clustered with self-reported Caucasian donors. Study results and caveats: A missense DCLRE1C variant was associated with V- and J-gene trimming of TCR beta chains in a later analysis, and an independent cohort replicated the association. It was assumed in the presence/absence analyses that sequencing depth was roughly uniform across donors.

CDR3 length equals 13 residues. The V gene lost 4 bases and the J gene lost 5 bases, with 8 bases spanning the gap. In germline, CDR1 is SGHTA, CDR2 FQGTGA. The PCR was carried out with 60 Vbeta primers and 13 Jbeta primers. Repertoires were generated with immunoSEQ multiplex PCR, while TCRdb's copy carries only in-frame clones and drops some. The table lists hundreds of thousands of clones, about three quarters of them singletons. Notes on this clone: Its cognate antigen is unknown.

The source of this sequence is a woman aged 55-70 years in good health and CMV-seropositive. The V gene is TRBV7-3, the J gene TRBJ2-2, with a weak D call TRBD1 (6 bases). The sample comprised PBMCs. The CDR3 loop reads CASSSRGTGELFF. In DNA, the CDR3 is TGTGCCAGCAGCTCCAGGGGTACCGGGGAGCTGTTTTTT.